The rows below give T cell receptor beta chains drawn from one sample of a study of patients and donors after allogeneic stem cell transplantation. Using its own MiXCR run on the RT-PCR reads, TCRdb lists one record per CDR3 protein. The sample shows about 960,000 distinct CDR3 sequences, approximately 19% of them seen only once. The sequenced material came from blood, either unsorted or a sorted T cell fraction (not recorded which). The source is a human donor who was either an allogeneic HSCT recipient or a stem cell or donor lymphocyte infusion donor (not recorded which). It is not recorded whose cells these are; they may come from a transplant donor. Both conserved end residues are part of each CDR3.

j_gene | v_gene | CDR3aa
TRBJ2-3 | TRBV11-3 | CASSARTSGNTDTQYF
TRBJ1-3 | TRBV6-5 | CASSSGAGRNTIYF
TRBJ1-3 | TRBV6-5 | CASSSPAGNTIYF
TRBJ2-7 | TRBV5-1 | CASSGGTSGDEQYF
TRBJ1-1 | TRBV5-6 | CASSQPGTGDTEAFF
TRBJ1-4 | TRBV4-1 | CASSQDYVLTNEKLFF
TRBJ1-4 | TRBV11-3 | CASSFQGAEEKLFF
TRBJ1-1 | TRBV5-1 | CASSKDPSRAEAFF
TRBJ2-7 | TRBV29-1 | CSVAPDRVNSYEQYF
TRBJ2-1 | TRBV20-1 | CSARRLAGGYNEQFF
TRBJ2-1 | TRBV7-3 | CASSTGTSWNEQFF
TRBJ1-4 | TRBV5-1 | CASSFTTGTTNEKLFF
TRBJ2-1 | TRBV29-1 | CSVDGSASGGLDNEQFF
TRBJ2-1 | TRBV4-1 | CASSQKTSGGSYNEQFF
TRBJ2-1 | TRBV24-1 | CATSDRWNNEQFF
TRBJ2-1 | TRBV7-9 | CASSLVGTGGEQFF
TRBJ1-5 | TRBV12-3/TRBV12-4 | CASSFRGQLYQPQHF
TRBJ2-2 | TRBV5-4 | CASSLGTRVTGELFF
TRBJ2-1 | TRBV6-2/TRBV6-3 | CASSSPLRGNSYNEQFF
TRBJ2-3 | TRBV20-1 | CSARVGQGYSTDTQYF
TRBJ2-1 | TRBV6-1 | CASRRDRGLNEQFF
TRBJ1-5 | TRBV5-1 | CASSLNGDSNQPQHF
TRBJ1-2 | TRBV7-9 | CASSLALYGYTF
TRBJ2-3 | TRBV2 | CASNILGTDTQYF
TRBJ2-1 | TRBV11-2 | CASSPTPPLRFSSYNEQFF
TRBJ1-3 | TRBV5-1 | CASSSDGSGNTIYF
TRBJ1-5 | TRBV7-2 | CAGGQQHQPQHF
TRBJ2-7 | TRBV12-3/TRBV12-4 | CASSLSGGARYEQYF
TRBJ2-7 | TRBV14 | CASSQEWLQYF
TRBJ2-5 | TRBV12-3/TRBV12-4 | CASSLPSGTQYF
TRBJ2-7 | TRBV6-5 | CASSYGQGAPREQYF
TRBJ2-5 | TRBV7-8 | CASSSGTRRETQYF
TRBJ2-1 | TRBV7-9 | CASTPPSGEQFF
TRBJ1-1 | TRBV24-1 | CATSDLLNWGGTEAFF
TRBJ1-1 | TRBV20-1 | CSARGKGMNTEAFF
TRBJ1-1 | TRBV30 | CAWSYRRNTEAFF
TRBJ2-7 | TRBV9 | CASSVGGGTSSYEQYF
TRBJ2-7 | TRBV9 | CASSGTTSGEQYF
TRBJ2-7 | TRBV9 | CASSKFYEQYF
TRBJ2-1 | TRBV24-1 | CATSEEGTSGRDYLSYNEQFF
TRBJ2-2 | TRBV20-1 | CSASADRDTGELFF
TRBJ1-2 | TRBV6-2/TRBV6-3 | CASSRGQGAGGYTF
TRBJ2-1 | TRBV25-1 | CASIGLAGGGEQFF
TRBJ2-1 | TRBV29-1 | CSVSQGTSEKFF
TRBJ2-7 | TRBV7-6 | CASSLAGRGWLYEQYF
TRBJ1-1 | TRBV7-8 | CASSPDRGTTEAFF
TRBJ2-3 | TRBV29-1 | CSVDPGTSGYTDTQYF
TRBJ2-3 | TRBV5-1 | CASSLVTAEELNTQYF
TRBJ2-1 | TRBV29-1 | CSARTLINYNEQFF